Below, 11 T cell receptor beta chains from the same sample are listed, as sequenced in a study of blood T cell repertoires in COVID-19. The table came from immunoSEQ multiplex PCR; TCRdb's copy has only in-frame clones and leaves some out. Of about 160,000 clones listed, about 90% were seen once; the top ten hold about 4%. The sequencing input was peripheral blood. Receptor source: a woman aged 60 to 75 with active or convalescent COVID-19.

The V and J genes are TRBV2 and TRBJ1-6; 7 bases align to TRBD1. Unmatched junction bases numbered 5, after V lost 5 bases and J lost 7 bases. This CDR3 has 14 amino acids. CDR1 and CDR2 from the germline V gene are SNHLY and FYNNEI. The CDR3 DNA reads TGTGCCAGCAGTTCTAGGACAGGAAATTCACCCCTCCACTTT. Its protein product is CASSSRTGNSPLHF.

V usage is TRBV7-6 and J usage is TRBJ2-2; TRBD2 aligns across 11 bases. V was pared by 5 bases and J by 4 bases, with 3 bases of the junction left unmatched. From germline, CDR1 is SGHVS and CDR2 FNYEAQ. There are 15 residues in the CDR3. The CDR3 reads CASSRLAGSTGELFF. Written as DNA, the CDR3 is TGTGCCAGCAGCCGACTAGCGGGGAGCACCGGGGAGCTGTTTTTT.

The genes are TRBV5-4 and TRBJ1-2, with 8 bases matching TRBD1. Trimming removed 3 bases from V and 4 bases from J; junction bases left unmatched: 8. Germline assignment: CDR1 SGHNT and CDR2 YYREEE (reference sequence). This CDR3 spans 15 amino acids. CDR3 amino acids: CASSSDFGTGYGYTF. CDR3 coding DNA: TGTGCCAGCAGCTCGGACTTCGGGACAGGCTATGGCTACACCTTC.

The chain recombines TRBV28 with TRBJ2-7, with D unclear. The CDR3 is 11 residues long. V shed 3 bases and J shed 4 bases, with 4 bases lying between them. The germline gives CDR1 MDHEN, CDR2 SYDVKM. The CDR3 DNA sequence: TGTGCCAGCAGTTTGCAGTACGAGCAGTACTTC. Translated, it gives CASSLQYEQYF.

This sequence joins TRBV5-1 and TRBJ2-3, with 12 bases lining up with TRBD2. In germline, CDR1 is SGHRS, CDR2 YFSETQ. The V segment lost 0 bases and the J segment 0 bases; nucleotides outside the gene matches: 5. The CDR3 is 18 amino acids. CDR3 region: CASSLGLAGGTSTDTQYF. Written as DNA, the CDR3 is TGCGCCAGCAGCTTGGGGCTAGCGGGGGGGACTAGCACAGATACGCAGTATTTT.

The chain uses TRBV6-2 or TRBV6-3 and TRBJ2-1; 13 bases are a match to TRBD2. The ends lost 2 bases at V and 7 bases at J; junction bases unmatched: 5. Germline-derived CDR1 and CDR2 are MNHEY and SVGEGT. The CDR3 has 16 residues. The CDR3 nucleotides are TGTGCCAGCAGTTACCCTCGGACTAGCGGGGGAAATGAGCAGTTCTTC. It specifies CASSYPRTSGGNEQFF.

The rearrangement links TRBV15 to TRBJ2-7; D remains unclear. V was cut by 1 base and J by 5 bases, with 12 bases left in between. The CDR3 sequence is 14 residues long. The V gene's germline CDR1 is LNHNV and CDR2 YYDKDF (reference sequence). CDR3 amino acids: CATSRGDRSDEQYF. In DNA, the CDR3 is TGTGCCACCAGCAGAGGCGATAGATCGGACGAGCAGTACTTC.

The rearrangement joins TRBV5-8 to TRBJ1-4; 11 bases line up with TRBD1. From germline, CDR1 is SGHTS and CDR2 YDEGEE. V shed 6 bases, J shed 7 bases, and the junction held 17 bases outside the gene matches. The CDR3 runs to 18 residues. Here the CDR3 DNA reads TGTGCCAGCACCAGCGGTCGGACAGGGGGCGTCTCCGGTGAAAAACTGTTTTTT. Translated: CASTSGRTGGVSGEKLFF.

This chain joins TRBV2 and TRBJ2-1; 8 nucleotides agree with TRBD1. Germline CDR1 reads SNHLY; CDR2 reads FYNNEI. This CDR3 contains 15 residues. J lost 5 bases, V lost 6 bases, and 9 bases had no gene match. CDR3 sequence (DNA): TGTGCCAGCAGGAAGGACAGGGAAGCCCACAATGAGCAGTTCTTC. This encodes CASRKDREAHNEQFF.

The chain couples TRBV3-1 (or the pseudogene TRBV3-2) to TRBJ1-4; a weak D match, TRBD1 (5 bases). Per germline, CDR1 LGHDT and CDR2 YNNKEL (reference sequence). The CDR3 runs 15 residues. The V end lost 5 bases, the J end lost 8 bases, and 18 bases lay between the germline ends. In DNA, the CDR3 is TGTGCCAGCAGCAATGTTGCAGGGATCGGGGAAAAACTGTTTTTT. Amino acids: CASSNVAGIGEKLFF.

This clone was detected only once. The CDR3 loop is CASSLGQGASDTEAFF. CDR3 coding DNA: TGTGCCAGCAGCCTGGGACAGGGGGCGTCGGACACTGAAGCTTTCTTT. V gene TRBV7-8 combines with J gene TRBJ1-1; 12 bases fit TRBD1. CDR1 and CDR2 from the germline V gene are SGHVS and FQNEAQ. This CDR3 has 16 residues. V lost 5 bases to trimming and J lost 3 bases; unmatched junction nucleotides: 7.